Reported below is one T cell receptor beta chain. The data are from a study of T-cell memory formation after mild COVID-19. This CDR3 has 17 residues. Trimming pared 3 bases from V and 3 bases from J, leaving 23 bases between. Germline-derived CDR1 and CDR2 are DFQATT and SNEGSKA (reference sequence). MiXCR, applied by TCRdb to the 5' RACE reads, yields one record per CDR3 protein. The table includes 300,000 to 400,000 distinct CDR3 sequences, 15% to 20% detected once. The TCR originated in a man between 18 and 35 years old who had mild COVID-19 (a few samples of this study predate the infection). Cell type and time point are not known. The chain combines TRBV20-1 with TRBJ1-2, with D maybe TRBD1 (6 bases). The sequenced sample consisted of PBMCs or a T cell subset sorted from them (not recorded which). In nucleotides, the CDR3 is TGCAGTGCTAGTCGTCCTCAGTCAGGGGCCCTATACTATGGCTACACCTTC. It translates to CSASRPQSGALYYGYTF.